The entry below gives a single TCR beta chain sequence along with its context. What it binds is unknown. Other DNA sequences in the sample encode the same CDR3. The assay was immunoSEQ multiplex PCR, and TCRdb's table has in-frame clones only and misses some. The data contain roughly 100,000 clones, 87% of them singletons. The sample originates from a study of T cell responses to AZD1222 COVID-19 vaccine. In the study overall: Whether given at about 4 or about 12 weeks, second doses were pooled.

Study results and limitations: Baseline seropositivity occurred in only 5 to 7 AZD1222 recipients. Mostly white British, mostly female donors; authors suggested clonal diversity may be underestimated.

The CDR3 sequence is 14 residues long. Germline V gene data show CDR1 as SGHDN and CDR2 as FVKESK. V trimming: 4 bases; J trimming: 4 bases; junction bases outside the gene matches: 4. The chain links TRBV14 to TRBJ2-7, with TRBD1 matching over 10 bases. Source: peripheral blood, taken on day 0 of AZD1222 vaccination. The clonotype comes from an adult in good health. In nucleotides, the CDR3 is TGTGCCAGCAGCCTCGGGACAGGGGCTTACGAGCAGTACTTC. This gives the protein CASSLGTGAYEQYF.